The 6 T cell receptor beta chains reported below all come from one sample, sequenced in a study of tumor-infiltrating lymphocytes in primary liver carcinoma. The study co-extracted DNA and RNA from 20-30 mg of unsorted bulk tissue. A primer in the constant region served to generate TCR beta cDNA from around 500 ng of total RNA. What produced the TCR beta libraries was three nested multiplex PCR rounds using slightly modified ARM-PCR. The opening two PCR rounds, around 10 cycles each, paired TRBV1-TRBV30 forward primers with a C-beta reverse primer. TCRdb recomputed calls from the multiplex PCR reads with MiXCR, one row per CDR3 protein. The sample includes 120,000 or so distinct CDR3 sequences, roughly 69% of them seen just once. The sequenced sample consisted of liver tumor tissue from sampling region 1. Subset indicated: tumor region T1, superior pole. These receptors all come from a woman aged 55-69 years with primary liver carcinoma and hepatitis B virus infection.

Regarding this clonotype: A much larger clone is a single base away; this may be a read error. The V call is TRBV6-1, the J call TRBJ2-1; 10 positions match TRBD2. Per the germline V gene, CDR1 is MNHNS and CDR2 is SASEGT. This CDR3 contains 16 residues. The CDR3 is CASSEGLAGAYNELFF. The CDR3 DNA follows: TGTGCCAGCAGTGAAGGGCTAGCGGGAGCCTACAATGAGCTGTTCTTC.

This clonotype was counted many times. The rearrangement joins TRBV11-3 to TRBJ2-3; a weak D match, TRBD2 (6 bases). There are 14 residues in the CDR3. CDR1 is SGHNT, CDR2 YENEEA, per germline. Trimming took off 6 bases at V and 3 bases at J, with 13 bases between the two ends. The chain's CDR3 is CASRSTRPTDTQYF. DNA for the CDR3: TGTGCCAGCAGGTCGACTAGGCCAACAGATACGCAGTATTTT.

To note about this clonotype: This may stem from a read error, because a much larger clone lies one nucleotide away. The chain recombines TRBV6-6 with TRBJ2-7; D is tentatively TRBD1 or TRBD2 (5 bases each). The germline V gene has CDR1 MNHNY and CDR2 SVGAGI (reference sequence). The CDR3 totals 11 residues. V dropped 8 bases and J dropped 8 bases, with 13 bases sitting between them. Written as DNA, the CDR3 is TGTGCCAGCGGGGGACCGGGGCAGCAGTACTTC. Translating gives CASGGPGQQYF.

V and J are TRBV5-1 and TRBJ2-7; the match to TRBD1 covers 11 bases. V dropped 9 bases and J dropped 5; count of bases not matched to a gene: 7. Per germline, CDR1 SGHRS and CDR2 YFSETQ. The CDR3 extends over 13 amino acids. CDR3 sequence (DNA): TGCGCCACCGGACAGGGGGCGGGAAACGAGCAGTACTTC. Amino acids: CATGQGAGNEQYF.

The chain employs TRBV6-5 and TRBJ2-7; 7 nucleotides match TRBD1. The CDR3 is 14 amino acids. Germline-derived CDR1 and CDR2 are MNHEY and SVGAGI. V lost 5 bases, J lost 5 bases, and 9 bases stayed unmatched. The CDR3 bases are TGTGCCAGCAGTCGACAGGGCCTATACAACGAGCAGTACTTC. Residues: CASSRQGLYNEQYF.

Comments on this clonotype: One junction end disagrees with the germline gene, perhaps due to a read error. The rearrangement uses TRBV11-2 and TRBJ2-1; 7 positions agree with TRBD1. Germline loops: CDR1 SGHAT, CDR2 FQNNGV. CDR3 length: 16 amino acids. The CDR3 reads CASILEGDRAYNEQFF. Written as DNA, the CDR3 is TGTGCCAGCATCTTAGAAGGAGACAGGGCCTACAATGAGCAGTTCTTC.